A single sample is the source of the 16 T cell receptor beta chains below, sequenced in a study of CD8+CD57+ T cells in acquired aplastic anemia. All sequencing subjects had displayed CD8+CD57+ cell expansion on flow cytometry. The study profiled TCR beta VDJ and CDR3 using genomic DNA as template. TCRdb re-called the reads through MiXCR, storing one row per CDR3 protein. This sample has 200,000 to 250,000 distinct CDR3 sequences; 55% to 65% occur once, and the top ten carry roughly three fifths. The source material was sorted CD4+, CD8+, or CD8+CD57+ T cells (not recorded which) from PBMCs. The source of these receptors is a human donor with aplastic anemia.

The V call is TRBV19, the J call TRBJ2-1; 12 bases fit TRBD1. V was pared by 1 base and J by 8 bases, with 6 bases of the junction left unmatched. The CDR3 extends over 16 amino acids. Per the germline V gene, CDR1 is LNHDA and CDR2 is SQIVND (reference sequence). DNA of the CDR3: TGTGCCAGTAGTATAGGGGGACAGGGGGCTTGGGATGAGCAGTTCTTC. It encodes CASSIGGQGAWDEQFF.

The rearrangement uses TRBV29-1 and TRBJ2-7; D may be TRBD2 (6 bases). The CDR3 extends over 11 amino acids. V shed 7 bases and J shed 5 bases, with 12 bases lying between them. Looked up from germline, CDR1 is SQVTM and CDR2 is ANQGSEA. CDR3 amino acids: CSGGRKDEQYF. CDR3 coding DNA: TGCAGCGGGGGGAGGAAGGACGAGCAGTACTTC.

This chain links TRBV9 with TRBJ2-7; D may match TRBD1 or TRBD2 (5 bases each). V gave up 3 bases and J gave up 5 bases, with 12 bases separating them. Germline V gene sequence: CDR1 SGDLS, CDR2 YYNGEE. This CDR3 is built from 13 residues. CDR3: CASSAGPSNEQYF. The CDR3 DNA reads as TGTGCCAGCAGCGCGGGACCATCCAACGAGCAGTACTTC.

The rearrangement links TRBV19 to TRBJ1-2; 7 bases line up with TRBD1. Germline V gene sequence: CDR1 LNHDA, CDR2 SQIVND (reference sequence). The CDR3 loop spans 13 amino acids. Trimming removed 10 bases from V and 4 bases from J; junction bases left unmatched: 9. The CDR3 reads CATLRTGAYGYTF. DNA for the CDR3: TGTGCCACCCTAAGGACAGGCGCCTATGGCTACACCTTC.

The gene calls are TRBV9 and TRBJ2-2; unclear D gene. The CDR3 length is 11 residues. Germline loops: CDR1 SGDLS, CDR2 YYNGEE. V gave up 3 bases and J gave up 3 bases, with 0 bases separating them. CDR3 region: CASSDTGELFF. CDR3 bases: TGTGCCAGCAGCGACACCGGGGAGCTGTTTTTT.

J is TRBJ2-7 and V is TRBV7-3; 9 bases are a match to TRBD1. The V segment lost 4 bases and the J segment 2 bases; nucleotides outside the gene matches: 6. The length of the CDR3 is 15 residues. The germline V gene encodes CDR1 SGHTA and CDR2 FQGTGA. The CDR3 loop is CASSSGTGSTYEQYF. CDR3 DNA: TGTGCCAGCAGCTCCGGGACAGGGAGCACCTACGAGCAGTACTTC.

This clonotype was recorded only once. The CDR3 loop is CASSPGVEYEQYF. CDR3 nucleotides: TGTGCCAGCAGCCCGGGAGTCGAATACGAGCAGTACTTC. V gene TRBV5-5 combines with J gene TRBJ2-7; TRBD2 might be the D (6 bases). Trimming pared 4 bases from V and 4 bases from J, leaving 12 bases between. Germline V lookup: CDR1 SGHKS, CDR2 YYEKEE (reference sequence). The length of the CDR3 is 13 residues.

This clonotype was counted many times. The chain combines TRBV6-6 with TRBJ2-7; D remains ambiguous. V lost 6 bases and J 1 base, leaving 16 bases between the germline ends. This CDR3 spans 15 amino acids. Germline values: CDR1 MNHNY, CDR2 SVGAGI (reference sequence). This CDR3 reads CASSPEDGQSYEQYF. CDR3 nucleotides: TGTGCCAGCAGCCCCGAGGACGGGCAATCCTACGAGCAGTACTTC.

As regards this clonotype: An end of the junction differs from the germline gene, which may be a read error. This chain joins TRBV6-6 and TRBJ1-1, with 7 bases aligning to TRBD1. Germline CDR1 MNHNY, CDR2 SVGAGI (reference sequence). CDR3 size: 15 residues. Written as DNA, the CDR3 is TGTGCCAGCACAAGGGGGCGAGGCATGAACACTGAAGCTCTCTTT. Translating it yields CASTRGRGMNTEALF.

This chain joins TRBV7-3 and TRBJ2-2; D tentatively fits TRBD1 or TRBD2 (5 bases each). V lost 5 bases, J lost 7 bases, and 17 bases lay in between. Germline V gives CDR1 SGHTA, CDR2 FQGTGA. The CDR3 is 15 amino acids. The CDR3 DNA follows: TGTGCCAGCAGCGGTGGAGTACAGGAGGACGGGGAGCTGTTTTTT. Translation gives CASSGGVQEDGELFF.

This clonotype was found many times. This chain joins TRBV11-3 and TRBJ2-2, with a possible D match to TRBD2 (7 bases). The V end lost 4 bases, the J end lost 2 bases, and 17 bases lay between the germline ends. Germline V CDR1 and CDR2: SGHNT, YENEEA. This CDR3 is 17 amino acids long. As DNA, the CDR3 is TGTGCCAGCAGCTCTTACATAGGGGGGGCCAACACCGGGGAGCTGTTTTTT. Protein product: CASSSYIGGANTGELFF.

There are a few counts of this clonotype. The V call is TRBV7-9, the J call TRBJ2-7; TRBD1 agrees at 10 bases. V lost 5 bases, J lost 2 bases, and 9 bases stayed unmatched. There are 16 residues in the CDR3. Germline CDR1 and CDR2: SEHNR and FQNEAQ (reference sequence). The CDR3 is CASSELDRGRTYEQYF. The DNA of the CDR3 is TGTGCCAGCAGCGAACTCGACAGGGGGCGAACCTACGAGCAGTACTTC.

This clonotype was found a few times. The rearrangement links TRBV10-3 to TRBJ1-2; tentatively, D is TRBD1 (5 bases). The germline V and J ends were trimmed by 4 bases and 4 bases, with 10 bases remaining between them. This CDR3 comprises 13 residues. CDR1 and CDR2 (germline): ENHRY, SYGVKD. The CDR3 region is CAISVDSSYGYTF. CDR3 bases: TGTGCCATCAGTGTCGACAGCTCCTATGGCTACACCTTC.

The rearrangement joins TRBV7-8 to TRBJ2-7; 7 bases align to TRBD1. Looked up from germline, CDR1 is SGHVS and CDR2 is FQNEAQ. The CDR3 totals 14 residues. The J segment lost 2 bases and the V segment lost 3 bases, leaving 4 bases of the junction unmatched. In nucleotides, the CDR3 is TGTGCCAGCAGCTTCCTGACAGGGACCTACGAGCAGTACTTC. Protein: CASSFLTGTYEQYF.

In its sample, this clonotype was seen once. This rearrangement joins TRBV19 to TRBJ2-7; 8 nucleotides match TRBD1. Germline V gene lookup returns CDR1 LNHDA and CDR2 SQIVND (reference sequence). This CDR3 has 14 amino acids. J was trimmed by 2 bases and V by 4 bases; bases with no gene match: 4. This CDR3 reads CASSNRDRPYEQYF. As DNA, the CDR3 is TGTGCCAGTAGTAACCGGGACAGGCCCTACGAGCAGTACTTC.

The chain is built from TRBV29-1 and TRBJ1-1, with D possibly TRBD1 on 5 matching bases. Trimming took 5 bases from V and 5 from J, leaving 15 bases between them. Germline assignment: CDR1 SQVTM and CDR2 ANQGSEA. The length of the CDR3 is 13 residues. The CDR3, as DNA: TGCAGCGTTACGGTAGGCGCAGGGACTGAAGCTTTCTTT. Encoded protein: CSVTVGAGTEAFF. Full variable domain (outside the CDR3, taken from reference TRBV29-1 and TRBJ1-1): SAVISQKPSRDICQRGTSLTIQCQVDSQVTMMFWYRQQPGQSLTLIATANQGSEATYESGFVIDKFPISRPNLTFSTLTVSNMSPEDSSIYLCSVTVGAGTEAFFGQGTRLTVV.